This T cell receptor (beta chain) was sequenced during a study of blood T cell repertoires in COVID-19. Overall study context: Donors in the United States, Italy and Spain gave samples during acute or convalescent COVID-19. Sample material is recorded as cDNA or gDNA derived from T cells, B-cell-depleted T cells, or PBMCs.

In the original analysis: Using reference gene primer amplification, nucleated cell counts were estimated. Assay: immunoSEQ multiplex PCR; the TCRdb copy retains only in-frame clones and omits some. V, J and clone size are taken as reported in that table, and D and trimming were inferred from the DNA itself. The table lists several thousand clones, more than 80% of them singletons, with more than 8.5% in the top ten. CDR1 and CDR2 (germline): KGHDR, SFDVKD. The CDR3 is 15 amino acids. V shed 3 bases, J shed 8 bases, and the junction held 5 bases outside the gene matches. The receptor's source is a human donor with active COVID-19. The donor label of this sample is uncertain. The chain joins TRBV24-1 to TRBJ1-6; TRBD1 agrees at 8 bases. Sequences were obtained from peripheral blood. This CDR3 is CATSDRQGHDSPLHF. DNA for the CDR3: TGTGCCACCAGTGATAGACAGGGGCACGATTCACCCCTCCACTTT.